This T cell receptor beta chain appears in the sequencing data of a study of T cell clonotyping in hematopoietic cell transplantation. The study, taken as a whole, reports: Broader posttransplant TCR repertoire diversity was predicted by graft donor and pretransplant recipient Inverse Simpson Index values. After transplant, recipient diversity fell while pathologically expanded clonotypes grew through day 180. CD4 and CD8 repertoire contributions could not be separated without sorting.

The CDR3 is made up of 13 amino acids. The V gene's germline CDR1 is MNHNS and CDR2 SASEGT. Trimming shortened V by 6 bases and J by 4 bases, and 12 bases separated the two germline ends. Time point defined: recipient sample about 28 days before transplant, after cytoreduction. As concerns this clone: Its target is unknown.

Clones were read by immunoSEQ multiplex PCR, and TCRdb kept only the in-frame ones, dropping some. The sample carries more than 40,000 clones, less than 85% recorded once. This chain uses TRBV6-1 with TRBJ1-1, with D uncertain. This receptor was identified in a man between 60 and 75 years old with acute myeloid leukemia. Some clones in this sample may be carry-over from other donors' samples. Source: peripheral blood mononuclear cells, taken before stem cell transplant. The CDR3 nucleotides are TGTGCCAGCAGCCAGTCGCGGAGCACTGAAGCTTTCTTT. Translation gives CASSQSRSTEAFF.